The T cell receptor beta chain described here comes from a study of response to subunit inactivated influenza vaccine. Overall study findings and caveats: Each seasonal flu vaccination may recruit only limited new T cells, authors suggested.

One entry per CDR3 protein results from TCRdb running MiXCR on the RT-PCR reads. Among hundreds of thousands of distinct CDR3 sequences listed, 14% were seen once. The CDR3 is made up of 11 amino acids. Trimming stripped 4 bases from V and 4 bases from J, with 3 bases between. CDR1 is MGHDK and CDR2 is SYGVNS in the germline V gene. This clonotype was observed many times. Its cognate antigen is unknown. Sequenced material: PBMCs from blood, taken approximately 15 days before vaccination. The sequence came from a man in his forties or fifties who received an inactivated influenza vaccine. V is TRBV25-1 and J is TRBJ2-3; the D is unclear. CDR3: CASSVSDTQYF. CDR3 DNA: TGTGCCAGCAGTGTGTCAGATACGCAGTATTTT. The whole variable domain, filled in from reference TRBV25-1 and TRBJ2-3, reads EADIYQTPRYLVIGTGKKITLECSQTMGHDKMYWYQQDPGMELHLIHYSYGVNSTEKGDLSSESTVSRIRTEHFPLTLESARPSHTSQYLCASSVSDTQYFGPGTRLTVL.